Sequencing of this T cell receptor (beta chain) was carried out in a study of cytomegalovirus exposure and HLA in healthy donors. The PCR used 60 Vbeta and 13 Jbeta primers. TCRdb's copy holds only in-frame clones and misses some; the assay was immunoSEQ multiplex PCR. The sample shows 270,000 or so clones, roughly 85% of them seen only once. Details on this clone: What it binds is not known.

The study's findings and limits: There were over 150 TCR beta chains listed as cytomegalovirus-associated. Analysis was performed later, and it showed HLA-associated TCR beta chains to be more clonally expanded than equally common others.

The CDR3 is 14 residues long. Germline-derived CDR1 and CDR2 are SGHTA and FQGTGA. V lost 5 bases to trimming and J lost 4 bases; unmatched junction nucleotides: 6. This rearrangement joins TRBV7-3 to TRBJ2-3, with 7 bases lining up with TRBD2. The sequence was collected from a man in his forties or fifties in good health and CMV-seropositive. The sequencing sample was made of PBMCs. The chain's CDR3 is CASSTTSASDTQYF. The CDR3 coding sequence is TGTGCCAGCAGCACCACTAGCGCCTCAGATACGCAGTATTTT.